The present T cell receptor beta chain was sequenced within a study of cytomegalovirus exposure and HLA in healthy donors. Overall study results and limits: Being productive about 90% or about 30% of the time was typical of most TCR beta V segments in an earlier analysis. Presence/absence analyses treated sequencing depth as roughly uniform across donors.

At the time of sampling, donors were nominally healthy, though unrecorded immune exposures were likely. In germline, CDR1 is LGHNA, CDR2 YSLEER. The CDR3 has 19 amino acids. V was trimmed by 2 bases and J by 0 bases, leaving 21 bases between them. A word on this clone: Its antigen is not known.

Researchers ran the PCR with 60 Vbeta and 13 Jbeta primers. TCRdb's copy holds only in-frame clones and misses some; the assay was immunoSEQ multiplex PCR. The table has more than 85,000 clones, about 76% seen once. The origin of this receptor is a man aged 25-45 years in good health and CMV-seropositive. This sequence joins TRBV4-3 and TRBJ2-3, with a tentative D call TRBD2 (6 bases). Sequenced: PBMCs. CDR3 sequence reads: CASSQRAGNLAGSTDTQYF. The CDR3 region has the DNA TGCGCCAGCAGCCAAAGGGCGGGCAACTTGGCGGGGAGCACAGATACGCAGTATTTT.